Sequencing of this T cell receptor (beta chain) was carried out in a study of cytotoxic CD8 clonotypes in ibrutinib-treated CLL. As for the study in general: When averaged across all of the samples, the counts came to hundreds of thousands of productive templates and more than 75,000 productive rearrangements. General study points: Collection times varied between progressing and sustained-remission patients.

Trimming took 8 bases from V and 11 from J, leaving 21 bases between them. This CDR3 contains 13 residues. From germline, CDR1 is ENHRY and CDR2 SYGVKD. This clone was detected only a few times. Its target is not known. Assay: immunoSEQ multiplex PCR; the TCRdb copy retains only in-frame clones and omits some. The sample carries about 25,000 clones, roughly 85% recorded once. Sequences were derived from PBMCs, sampled after 24 months of ibrutinib treatment. This clonotype was obtained from a human donor with chronic lymphocytic leukemia. V gene TRBV10-3 combines with J gene TRBJ1-1, with TRBD1 as a possible D gene (5 bases). As DNA, the CDR3 is TGTGCCATCCGACCTGATGACAGCGCGAGCGCTTTCTTT. Amino acids: CAIRPDDSASAFF.